This T cell receptor beta chain was recorded in a study of blood T cells in healthy people across ages. General study points: The fall in TCR beta diversity per million T cells was roughly linear with age.

Drawing of peripheral blood yielded roughly 9.3 milliliters from each donor. This CDR3 region has 15 residues. Per germline, CDR1 SGHTA and CDR2 FQGNSA. Trimming took off 1 base at V and 0 bases at J, with 9 bases between the two ends. About this clonotype itself: Its cognate antigen is unknown.

The authors ran a second PCR of about 6 to 11 cycles using a sample-barcoded 5' primer and a J-beta primer mix. Each cDNA molecule, via a template-switch adaptor with 12 random nucleotides, was tagged. TCRdb analysed the 5' RACE reads with MiXCR anew, one entry per CDR3 protein. Counted here are approximately 810,000 distinct CDR3 sequences, about 37% occurring once; the ten biggest clones make up over 10%. The sequenced sample consisted of blood. This clonotype was sampled from a man aged 18 to 29 in good health. The chain is built from TRBV7-2 and TRBJ1-1, with unresolved D. The CDR3 loop is CASSLEHFMNTEAFF. CDR3 in DNA: TGTGCCAGCAGCTTAGAGCACTTCATGAACACTGAAGCTTTCTTT.